Below, one T cell receptor (beta chain) is given with its context. As yet, its antigen is unknown. The sample comes from a study of yellow fever vaccine responses in identical twins. Study findings and constraints: Twins' vaccine T cell response reportedly seemed partly convergent, partly personalized.

The CDR3 is 12 residues long. CDR1 and CDR2 from the germline V gene are SQVTM and ANQGSEA. V lost 7 bases and J 0 bases, leaving 9 bases between the germline ends. TCRdb reanalysed the RT-PCR reads using MiXCR and keeps one entry per CDR3 protein. The sample lists about 2,500 distinct CDR3 sequences, 82% occurring once. The clonotype originates from a woman aged 18 to 35 who received the yellow fever vaccine. Specimen: T cells from blood (PBMCs), unsorted or a sorted subset (not recorded which), collected before or after yellow fever vaccination (not recorded which). The rearrangement joins TRBV29-1 to TRBJ2-5; TRBD2 might be the D (6 bases). The CDR3 nucleotides are TGCAGCGCCCAGCGGGACCAAGAGACCCAGTACTTC. This sequence encodes CSAQRDQETQYF.